A selection of T cell receptor beta chains follows, all from one sample in a study of blood T cell repertoires in COVID-19. Sequenced by immunoSEQ multiplex PCR; TCRdb stores in-frame clones only, minus some. This repertoire shows around 190,000 clones, roughly 83% found once; its top ten account for less than 7%. Source material: peripheral blood. These receptors were taken from a woman aged 40 to 50 with COVID-19, enrolled during active disease. Each CDR3 is given with its conserved first and last residue. Clone size appears in some rows only: once, few, many, or a class for an expanded clone.

v_call: TRBV21-1; clone_size: .; j_call: TRBJ1-3; cdr3_aa: CASRDDRTIGNTIYF
v_call: TRBV9; clone_size: .; j_call: TRBJ1-4; cdr3_aa: CASSPQGDDEKLFF
v_call: TRBV6-5; clone_size: .; j_call: TRBJ1-2; cdr3_aa: CASRWTTGNYGYTF
v_call: TRBV6-5; clone_size: many; j_call: TRBJ2-7; cdr3_aa: CASSYSSSSYEQYF
v_call: TRBV2; clone_size: few; j_call: TRBJ2-7; cdr3_aa: CASSEIRGLSEQYF
v_call: TRBV3-1/TRBV3-2; clone_size: .; j_call: TRBJ1-3; cdr3_aa: CASREYRGNTIYF
v_call: TRBV3-1/TRBV3-2; clone_size: .; j_call: TRBJ1-1; cdr3_aa: CASLGSAEAFF
v_call: TRBV6-4; clone_size: .; j_call: TRBJ1-5; cdr3_aa: CASSDSIGRGSNQPQHF
v_call: TRBV4-2; clone_size: few; j_call: TRBJ1-4; cdr3_aa: CASSQHGTGNEKLFF
v_call: TRBV24-1; clone_size: .; j_call: TRBJ1-2; cdr3_aa: CATSDLQGAFTF
v_call: TRBV6-5; clone_size: .; j_call: TRBJ1-3; cdr3_aa: CASSLLQAGNTIYF
v_call: TRBV11-3; clone_size: .; j_call: TRBJ1-6; cdr3_aa: CASSSGGPYSPLHF
v_call: TRBV6-2/TRBV6-3; clone_size: .; j_call: TRBJ2-3; cdr3_aa: CASSRDSNTDTQYF
v_call: TRBV7-8; clone_size: .; j_call: TRBJ2-1; cdr3_aa: CASSLEGLAAATYNEQFF
v_call: TRBV19; clone_size: once; j_call: TRBJ1-1; cdr3_aa: CATRRGPKDRDTEAFF
v_call: TRBV12-3/TRBV12-4; clone_size: .; j_call: TRBJ1-2; cdr3_aa: CASSPDRAGTF
v_call: TRBV28; clone_size: .; j_call: TRBJ1-6; cdr3_aa: CASQQGNDSPLHF
v_call: TRBV9; clone_size: .; j_call: TRBJ1-2; cdr3_aa: CASSVGARDRGLYGYTF
v_call: TRBV5-6; clone_size: once; j_call: TRBJ2-5; cdr3_aa: CASSPGLAGETQYF
v_call: TRBV5-1; clone_size: few; j_call: TRBJ2-3; cdr3_aa: CASSLVGRVTDTQYF
v_call: TRBV3-1/TRBV3-2; clone_size: .; j_call: TRBJ2-3; cdr3_aa: CASSRRTGSTDTQYF
v_call: TRBV3-1/TRBV3-2; clone_size: .; j_call: TRBJ2-3; cdr3_aa: CASSQNPRDTQYF
v_call: TRBV25-1; clone_size: .; j_call: TRBJ2-7; cdr3_aa: CASSDGYKQYF
v_call: TRBV5-4; clone_size: .; j_call: TRBJ1-2; cdr3_aa: CASSVATGKDYGYTF
v_call: TRBV6-1; clone_size: once; j_call: TRBJ1-1; cdr3_aa: CASSEKGRNTEAFF
v_call: TRBV15; clone_size: .; j_call: TRBJ1-1; cdr3_aa: CATSRDTGRAFF
v_call: TRBV12-3/TRBV12-4; clone_size: .; j_call: TRBJ2-5; cdr3_aa: CASSFKETQYF
v_call: TRBV21-1; clone_size: .; j_call: TRBJ1-6; cdr3_aa: CASTPGSRQWPPLHF
v_call: TRBV7-9; clone_size: .; j_call: TRBJ1-2; cdr3_aa: CASSPGTAYGYTF
v_call: TRBV7-2; clone_size: .; j_call: TRBJ1-1; cdr3_aa: CASSASRGGTEAFF
v_call: TRBV9; clone_size: .; j_call: TRBJ2-1; cdr3_aa: CASSVGSLDPYNEQFF
v_call: TRBV7-9; clone_size: .; j_call: TRBJ1-6; cdr3_aa: CASSLVGRQGADSPLHF
v_call: TRBV5-1; clone_size: .; j_call: TRBJ2-1; cdr3_aa: CASSLDRANGNEQFF
v_call: TRBV5-8; clone_size: .; j_call: TRBJ2-1; cdr3_aa: CASRPHGGAVNEQFF
v_call: TRBV9; clone_size: .; j_call: TRBJ2-1; cdr3_aa: CASSVDLSPYNEQFF
v_call: TRBV19; clone_size: .; j_call: TRBJ1-2; cdr3_aa: CASSQYLYGYTF
v_call: TRBV5-6; clone_size: once; j_call: TRBJ2-2; cdr3_aa: CASSLVGDRAGELFF
v_call: TRBV27; clone_size: .; j_call: TRBJ2-5; cdr3_aa: CASSPRVFQETQYF
v_call: TRBV3-1/TRBV3-2; clone_size: .; j_call: TRBJ2-1; cdr3_aa: CASSLGLAGVGSYNEQFF
v_call: TRBV7-3; clone_size: .; j_call: TRBJ1-6; cdr3_aa: CASSPMLNSPLHF
v_call: TRBV3-1/TRBV3-2; clone_size: .; j_call: TRBJ1-4; cdr3_aa: CASSQERGTVINEKLFF
v_call: TRBV27; clone_size: .; j_call: TRBJ1-2; cdr3_aa: CASSYGTGGDNGYTF
v_call: TRBV7-3; clone_size: .; j_call: TRBJ2-2; cdr3_aa: CASSYGASVAGELFF
v_call: TRBV6-1; clone_size: .; j_call: TRBJ1-2; cdr3_aa: CASSEGRGHGYTF
v_call: TRBV7-2; clone_size: .; j_call: TRBJ2-7; cdr3_aa: CASSLGGVAGNYEQYF
v_call: TRBV6-1; clone_size: .; j_call: TRBJ1-2; cdr3_aa: CASSDTGYGYTF
v_call: TRBV10-3; clone_size: once; j_call: TRBJ2-5; cdr3_aa: CAISVSRETQYF
v_call: TRBV6-1; clone_size: .; j_call: TRBJ1-2; cdr3_aa: CASSKGKLRGADYGYTF
v_call: TRBV6-5; clone_size: .; j_call: TRBJ2-1; cdr3_aa: CASKPSGGVGEQFF
v_call: TRBV7-8; clone_size: .; j_call: TRBJ2-7; cdr3_aa: CASSHSGRGDYEQYF
v_call: TRBV19; clone_size: .; j_call: TRBJ1-1; cdr3_aa: CASSGRVWTEAFF
v_call: TRBV6-2/TRBV6-3; clone_size: .; j_call: TRBJ1-2; cdr3_aa: CASSYGTGTENGYTF
v_call: TRBV7-2; clone_size: .; j_call: TRBJ2-1; cdr3_aa: CASSLGPDNEQFF
v_call: TRBV30; clone_size: few; j_call: TRBJ2-7; cdr3_aa: CAWSPWSGRRGDEQYF
v_call: TRBV3-1/TRBV3-2; clone_size: .; j_call: TRBJ1-1; cdr3_aa: CASSQTGGATEAFF